The 32 T cell receptor beta chains below all came from one sample that was sequenced in a study of blood T cells in healthy people across ages. With a J-beta primer mix and a sample-barcoded 5' primer, a second PCR ran 7 to 11 cycles. TCRdb analysed the 5' RACE reads with MiXCR anew, one entry per CDR3 protein. This sample yields about 400,000 distinct CDR3 sequences, of which about 52% are seen a single time; around 50% belongs to the top ten. The specimen was blood. The receptors stem from a man in his fifties or sixties in good health.

This clonotype was seen a single time. The chain links TRBV27 to TRBJ2-3; D tentatively fits TRBD1 or TRBD2 (7 bases each). Germline CDR1 and CDR2: MNHEY and SMNVEV (reference sequence). Trimming left V 7 bases short and J 5 bases short, with 22 bases between. The CDR3 has 16 residues. Here the CDR3 DNA reads TGTGCCAGCATTTCCGCTCCAGGGGGGGAGGGAGATACGCAGTATTTT. Protein sequence: CASISAPGGEGDTQYF.

This clonotype turned up a few times. V gene TRBV4-3 combines with J gene TRBJ2-3, with 7 bases identical to TRBD1. V was pared by 0 bases and J by 4 bases, with 4 bases of the junction left unmatched. Germline CDR1 is LGHNA and CDR2 is YSLEER. CDR3 length equals 15 residues. CDR3 bases: TGCGCCAGCAGCCAAGAGGCAGGGGGACCAGATACGCAGTATTTT. Translating gives CASSQEAGGPDTQYF.

The gene calls are TRBV6-2 or TRBV6-3 and TRBJ2-4, with a tentative D call TRBD1 (6 bases). The DNA end favors TRBJ2-7, so the J call may be wrong. CDR1 MNHEY and CDR2 SVGEGT come from the germline V gene. There are 15 residues in the CDR3. The CDR3 bases are TGTGCCAGCAGTTACCCCAGGGGCAGCTCCTACGAGCAGTACTTC. This translates into CASSYPRGSSYEQYF.

This clonotype was seen more than once but under ten times. V gene TRBV12-3 or TRBV12-4 combines with J gene TRBJ2-1; 12 nucleotides align to TRBD1. The CDR3 is 15 residues long. Trimming at V came to 4 bases and at J to 9 bases, leaving 7 bases not matched to a gene. Here the CDR3 reads CASSSRDRGRGEQFF. CDR3 sequence (DNA): TGTGCCAGCAGTTCAAGGGACAGGGGGCGTGGTGAGCAGTTCTTC.

This clonotype was recorded at least ten times. V gene TRBV29-1 combines with J gene TRBJ2-1; 10 bases match TRBD2. Trimming cost V 5 bases and J 0 bases; bases outside gene matches: 4. The CDR3 sequence is 15 residues long. Germline lookup yields CDR1 SQVTM and CDR2 ANQGSEA. As DNA, the CDR3 is TGCAGCGTTATTTGGACTAGCGGCTCCTACAATGAGCAGTTCTTC. Amino acid sequence: CSVIWTSGSYNEQFF.

Comment on this clonotype: A read error is possible here, since a much larger clone lies one base away. This chain uses TRBV28 with TRBJ2-1; 8 nucleotides agree with TRBD2. This CDR3 has 16 residues. Germline V CDR1 and CDR2: MDHEN, SYDVKM. DNA for the CDR3: TGTGCCAGCAGAGGGTGGGCGGGAGGCTCCTACAAGGAGCAGTTCTTC. Translation gives CASRGWAGGSYKEQFF.

V is TRBV9 and J is TRBJ2-2; D possibly corresponds to TRBD1 (5 bases). Trimming left V 5 bases short and J 5 bases short, with 10 bases between. The CDR3 consists of 13 residues. Per germline, CDR1 SGDLS and CDR2 YYNGEE. DNA for the CDR3: TGTGCCAGCAGTGTCCAGGGTACCGGGGAGCTGTTTTTT. Its protein is CASSVQGTGELFF.

This clonotype has at least ten counts. The chain couples TRBV5-1 to TRBJ2-3, with D possibly called TRBD1 or TRBD2 (5 bases each). Trimming took off 5 bases at V and 0 bases at J, with 16 bases between the two ends. The CDR3 length is 16 residues. CDR1 is SGHRS, CDR2 YFSETQ, per germline. In DNA, the CDR3 is TGCGCCAGCAGTTCAGGGTCAGGACTTAGCACAGATACGCAGTATTTT. Its protein product is CASSSGSGLSTDTQYF.

The V and J genes are TRBV6-1 and TRBJ2-6; 7 nucleotides line up with TRBD1. The CDR3 is 18 amino acids. Germline V gives CDR1 MNHNS, CDR2 SASEGT. Losses at the gene ends were 6 bases for V and 1 base for J; bases not matched to a gene: 12. CDR3 amino acids: CASSPGTARQSGANVLTF. Here the CDR3 DNA reads TGTGCCAGCAGCCCCGGGACAGCGAGGCAGTCTGGGGCCAACGTCCTGACTTTC.

The chain has TRBV28 and TRBJ2-5; 8 bases map to TRBD2. The trim removed 2 bases at V and 4 bases at J, leaving 9 bases unmatched. Per the germline V gene, CDR1 is MDHEN and CDR2 is SYDVKM. CDR3 length: 16 residues. For the CDR3, the DNA is TGTGCCAGCAGTTTAACCGGGACACGGGGGGGAGAGACCCAGTACTTC. This codes for CASSLTGTRGGETQYF.

This clonotype showed up just a few times. The chain couples TRBV20-1 to TRBJ2-4; D ambiguous. Per germline, CDR1 DFQATT and CDR2 SNEGSKA (reference sequence). The V end lost 6 bases, the J end lost 1 base, and 13 bases lay between the germline ends. CDR3 size: 14 residues. The CDR3 region is CSAPTQWAKNIQYF. Written as DNA, the CDR3 is TGCAGTGCCCCAACCCAATGGGCCAAAAACATTCAGTACTTC.

The rearrangement joins TRBV7-9 to TRBJ2-5, with D possibly TRBD1 on 6 matching bases. Trimming left V 3 bases short and J 0 bases short, with 11 bases between. This CDR3 has 15 amino acids. The germline CDR1 and CDR2 sequences are SEHNR and FQNEAQ (reference sequence). The CDR3 here is CASSLGAGYQETQYF. CDR3 sequence (DNA): TGTGCCAGCAGCTTGGGGGCCGGGTACCAAGAGACCCAGTACTTC.

Concerning this clonotype: This may be a read error: a much more frequent sequence differs by one nucleotide. The genes are TRBV27 and TRBJ2-7, with TRBD2 identical over 13 bases. CDR1 and CDR2 (germline): MNHEY, SMNVEV (reference sequence). This CDR3 has 16 residues. CDR3: CTSSFTSGGATYEQYF. CDR3 DNA sequence: TGTACCAGCAGTTTCACTAGCGGGGGGGCAACCTACGAGCAGTACTTC.

About this clonotype itself: This may stem from a read error, because a much larger clone lies one nucleotide away. The chain uses TRBV20-1 and TRBJ2-1, with 16 nucleotides matching TRBD2. With 3 bases clipped from V and 6 bases from J, the junction kept 8 bases outside the gene matches. CDR3 length: 17 residues. CDR1 is DFQATT and CDR2 is SNEGSKA in the germline V gene (reference sequence). For the CDR3, the DNA is TGCAGTGCTAGGATCGGGACTAGCGGGAGGGCCGGCAATGAGCAGTTCTTC. This gives the protein CSARIGTSGRAGNEQFF.

This clonotype was seen repeatedly, ten times or more. The gene calls are TRBV5-5 and TRBJ2-7; D uncertain. Germline loops: CDR1 SGHKS, CDR2 YYEKEE (reference sequence). The CDR3 covers 14 residues. V lost 0 bases to trimming and J lost 8 bases, with 15 bases between them. As DNA, the CDR3 is TGTGCCAGCAGCTTGGGAGGACCCGGGTTTAAGCAGTACTTC. It yields the protein CASSLGGPGFKQYF.

This clonotype was counted only a few times. The J gene is TRBJ2-4, the V gene TRBV18; TRBD2 matches 7 bases. CDR3 length: 15 residues. CDR1 and CDR2 (germline): KGHSH, LQKENI. The V and J ends lost 0 bases and 10 bases, in that order; junction bases with no gene match: 9. The CDR3 is CASSPPDSGLKIQYF. DNA for the CDR3: TGTGCCAGCTCACCACCAGACTCGGGACTAAAAATTCAGTACTTC.

The rearrangement links TRBV4-3 to TRBJ2-3; TRBD1 aligns across 9 bases. Germline loops: CDR1 LGHNA, CDR2 YSLEER. V shed 7 bases, J shed 6 bases, and the junction held 8 bases outside the gene matches. The CDR3 is 14 amino acids. Here the CDR3 reads CASIPRTGADTQYF. The CDR3 DNA reads TGCGCCAGCATCCCCAGGACAGGGGCCGATACGCAGTATTTT.

J is TRBJ1-2 and V is TRBV12-3 or TRBV12-4, with D maybe TRBD1 (5 bases). This CDR3 has 13 amino acids. Trimming took 6 bases from V and 7 from J, leaving 15 bases between them. The CDR3 reads CASRRPEGPGYTF. The CDR3 bases are TGTGCCAGCAGGAGACCGGAGGGGCCTGGCTACACCTTC.

With respect to this clonotype: A much larger clonotype is one base distant, so this may be a read error. This chain links TRBV28 with TRBJ2-4; 7 nucleotides match TRBD2. The germline gives CDR1 MDHEN, CDR2 SYDVKM. This CDR3 spans 14 amino acids. V shed 6 bases and J 13 bases; nucleotides not matched to a gene: 15. CDR3 in amino acids: CASSPGLGSYVQYF. In nucleotides, the CDR3 is TGTGCCAGCAGCCCAGGACTAGGCTCCTACGTGCAGTACTTC. Complete variable domain (other parts from reference TRBV28 and TRBJ2-4): DVKVTQSSRYLVKRTGEKVFLECVQDMDHENMFWYRQDPGLGLRLIYFSYDVKMKEKGDIPEGYSVSREKKERFSLILESASTNQTSMYLCASSPGLGSYVQYFGAGTRLSVL.

V is TRBV29-1 and J is TRBJ2-5, with D maybe TRBD2 (7 bases). The V end was cut by 7 bases, the J end by 5 bases, with 20 bases between. The CDR3 spans 14 residues. Germline values: CDR1 SQVTM, CDR2 ANQGSEA. The CDR3 protein is CSAGGGGFHETQYF. CDR3 coding DNA: TGCAGCGCCGGCGGGGGCGGCTTCCACGAGACCCAGTACTTC.

This rearrangement joins TRBV6-1 to TRBJ2-1; 8 positions agree with TRBD2. The V segment lost 1 base and the J segment 7 bases; nucleotides outside the gene matches: 15. Germline V gene data show CDR1 as MNHNS and CDR2 as SASEGT. This CDR3 region has 18 residues. DNA for the CDR3: TGTGCCAGCAGTGAAGGTGTGACAGGCGGGGGGTTAGGAAATGAGCAGTTCTTC. It codes for CASSEGVTGGGLGNEQFF.

This clonotype was observed a few times. This chain joins TRBV20-1 and TRBJ2-7, with 11 nucleotides matching TRBD2. The DNA end is a closer match to TRBJ2-5, so the J assignment may be wrong. The germline V gene encodes CDR1 DFQATT and CDR2 SNEGSKA (reference sequence). The CDR3 length is 15 residues. The CDR3: CSAPRPSGRRETQYF. Here the CDR3 DNA reads TGCAGTGCCCCCCGACCTAGCGGGAGGAGGGAGACCCAGTACTTC.

This rearrangement joins TRBV29-1 to TRBJ2-1; D is perhaps TRBD1 (5 bases). Trimming cost V 7 bases and J 7 bases, with 11 bases left between them. Germline V gives CDR1 SQVTM, CDR2 ANQGSEA. The CDR3 extends over 11 amino acids. The CDR3 reads CSGGFENEQFF. The CDR3 nucleotides read TGCAGCGGGGGCTTCGAAAATGAGCAGTTCTTC.

V usage is TRBV7-8 and J usage is TRBJ2-6; D possibly uses TRBD1 or TRBD2 (7 bases each). The germline CDR1 and CDR2 sequences are SGHVS and FQNEAQ. Trimming cost V 1 base and J 4 bases, with 17 bases left between them. This CDR3 region has 18 residues. The CDR3 DNA is TGTGCCAGCAGCTTAGTGGACAGGCCCGGGGGGGGGGCCAACGTCCTGACTTTC. Encoded protein: CASSLVDRPGGGANVLTF. Together with reference TRBV7-8 and TRBJ2-6, the CDR3 gives the full variable domain: GAGVSQSPRYKVAKRGQDVALRCDPISGHVSLFWYQQALGQGPEFLTYFQNEAQLDKSGLPSDRFFAERPEGSVSTLKIQRTQQEDSAVYLCASSLVDRPGGGANVLTFGAGSRLTVL.

The chain links TRBV29-1 to TRBJ2-5; D perhaps matches TRBD1 (6 bases). CDR1 and CDR2 from the germline V gene are SQVTM and ANQGSEA. V lost 3 bases and J lost 2, with 19 bases in between. The CDR3 spans 16 residues. The CDR3: CSVDGTTQGLQETQYF. CDR3 nucleotides: TGCAGCGTTGATGGGACAACGCAAGGCCTACAAGAGACCCAGTACTTC.

This chain links TRBV5-1 with TRBJ2-1; D possibly corresponds to TRBD2 (5 bases). V lost 6 bases and J 6 bases, leaving 13 bases between the germline ends. In germline, CDR1 is SGHRS, CDR2 YFSETQ. The CDR3 is 13 amino acids. CDR3 coding DNA: TGCGCCAGCACCATCCAGAGCGGCAATGAGCAGTTCTTC. Encoded protein: CASTIQSGNEQFF. Complete variable domain (other parts from reference TRBV5-1 and TRBJ2-1): KAGVTQTPRYLIKTRGQQVTLSCSPISGHRSVSWYQQTPGQGLQFLFEYFSETQRNKGNFPGRFSGRQFSNSRSEMNVSTLELGDSALYLCASTIQSGNEQFFGPGTRLTVL.

In DNA, the CDR3 is TGTGCCAGCAGTTACTCTCGGGTCAGACCAGCTGCAGATACGCAGTATTTT. Translation: CASSYSRVRPAADTQYF. This sequence joins TRBV6-5 and TRBJ2-3; D gene unclear. This CDR3 is built from 17 residues. The V gene lost 0 bases and the J gene lost 4 bases, with 17 bases spanning the gap. Germline CDR1 MNHEY, CDR2 SVGAGI.

This CDR3 is CASRGEGTVGKQYF. CDR3 nucleotide sequence: TGCGCCAGCCGTGGGGAGGGGACAGTGGGGAAGCAGTACTTC. The chain employs TRBV5-1 and TRBJ2-5; D is tentatively TRBD1 or TRBD2 (7 bases each). With 7 bases removed from V and 11 bases from J, the gap between germline ends came to 24 bases. The germline CDR1 and CDR2 sequences are SGHRS and YFSETQ. The CDR3 extends over 14 amino acids.

V and J are TRBV4-3 and TRBJ1-5; the D is unclear. The CDR3 loop spans 15 amino acids. Trimming shortened V by 1 base and J by 3 bases, and 10 bases separated the two germline ends. CDR1 is LGHNA and CDR2 is YSLEER in the germline V gene. CDR3 region: CASSQVLGANQPQHF. The CDR3 DNA reads TGCGCCAGCAGCCAAGTTCTAGGAGCCAATCAGCCCCAGCATTTT.

This sequence joins TRBV7-2 and TRBJ2-7, with 7 bases aligning to TRBD2. CDR3 length equals 16 residues. V dropped 7 bases and J dropped 7; count of bases not matched to a gene: 19. Germline CDR1 SGHTA, CDR2 FQGNSA. The CDR3 coding sequence is TGTGCCAGCATTTGGAGAGCGGGAAGCTCCTACAATGAGCAGTACTTC. Translating gives CASIWRAGSSYNEQYF. The full variable domain, its missing parts supplied by reference TRBV7-2 and TRBJ2-7, is GAGVSQSPSNKVTEKGKDVELRCDPISGHTALYWYRQSLGQGLEFLIYFQGNSAPDKSGLPSDRFSAERTGGSVSTLTIQRTQQEDSAVYLCASIWRAGSSYNEQYFGPGTRLTVT.

This clonotype was counted only a few times. The V and J genes are TRBV7-2 and TRBJ2-1; 11 bases agree with TRBD2. V shed 4 bases, J shed 11 bases, and the junction held 4 bases outside the gene matches. Germline V lookup: CDR1 SGHTA, CDR2 FQGNSA. The CDR3 extends over 13 amino acids. DNA for the CDR3: TGTGCCAGCAGCTCACGGACTAGCGGGCAGCAGTTCTTC. Its protein is CASSSRTSGQQFF.

This clonotype has only a few counts. The genes are TRBV7-2 and TRBJ1-2; TRBD1 agrees at 12 bases. The germline V gene has CDR1 SGHTA and CDR2 FQGNSA. V was pared by 4 bases and J by 3 bases, with 12 bases of the junction left unmatched. The CDR3 totals 18 residues. CDR3 protein: CASSSLRDRGPGHYGYTF. DNA of the CDR3: TGTGCCAGCAGCTCTCTCCGGGACAGGGGGCCGGGGCACTATGGCTACACCTTC. Full variable domain (rest looked up from reference TRBV7-2 and TRBJ1-2): GAGVSQSPSNKVTEKGKDVELRCDPISGHTALYWYRQSLGQGLEFLIYFQGNSAPDKSGLPSDRFSAERTGGSVSTLTIQRTQQEDSAVYLCASSSLRDRGPGHYGYTFGSGTRLTVV.